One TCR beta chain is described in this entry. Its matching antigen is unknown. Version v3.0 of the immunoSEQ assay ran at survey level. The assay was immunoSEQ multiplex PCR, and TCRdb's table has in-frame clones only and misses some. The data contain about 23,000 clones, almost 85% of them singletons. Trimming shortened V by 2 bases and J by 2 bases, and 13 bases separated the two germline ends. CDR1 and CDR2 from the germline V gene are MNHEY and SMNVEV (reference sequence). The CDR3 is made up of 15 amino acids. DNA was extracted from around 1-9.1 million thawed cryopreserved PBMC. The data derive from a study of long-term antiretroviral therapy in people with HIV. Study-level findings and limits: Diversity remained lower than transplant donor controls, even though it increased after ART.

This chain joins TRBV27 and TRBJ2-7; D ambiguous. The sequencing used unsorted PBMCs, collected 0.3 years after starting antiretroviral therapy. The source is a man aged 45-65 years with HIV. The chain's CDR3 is CASSLRALPPYEQYF. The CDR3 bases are TGTGCCAGCAGTTTAAGAGCCTTGCCCCCCTACGAGCAGTACTTC.